This entry describes one T cell receptor (beta chain). This CDR3 has 16 residues. Germline trimming cut 0 bases from V and 2 bases from J; bases unmatched to any gene: 4. Germline V gene data show CDR1 as MNHEY and CDR2 as SVGAGI. The sample originates from a study of blood T cell repertoires in COVID-19. Study context: Nucleic acid was either cDNA or gDNA, and it came from T cells, B-cell-depleted T cells, or PBMCs.

This table comes from immunoSEQ multiplex PCR, and its TCRdb copy is limited to in-frame clones, with some not included. Among some 71,000 clones listed, 84% were seen once. The clonotype originates from a man over 45 with COVID-19, enrolled during active disease. The sequenced sample was peripheral blood. The chain combines TRBV6-5 with TRBJ2-1; TRBD1 matches at 7 bases. The CDR3 DNA reads as TGTGCCAGCAGTTACTCTCGAGGGGGCGCCTACAATGAGCAGTTCTTC. Translation: CASSYSRGGAYNEQFF.